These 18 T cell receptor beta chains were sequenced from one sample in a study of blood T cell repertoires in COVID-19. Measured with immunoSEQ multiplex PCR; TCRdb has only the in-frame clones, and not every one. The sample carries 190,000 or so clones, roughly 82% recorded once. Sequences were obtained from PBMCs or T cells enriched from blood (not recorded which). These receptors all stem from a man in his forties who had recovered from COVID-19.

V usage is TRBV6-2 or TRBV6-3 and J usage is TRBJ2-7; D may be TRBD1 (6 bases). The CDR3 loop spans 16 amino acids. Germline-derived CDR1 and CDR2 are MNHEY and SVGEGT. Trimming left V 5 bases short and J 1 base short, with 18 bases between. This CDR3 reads CASSVNRDKYSYEQYV. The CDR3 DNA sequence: TGTGCCAGCAGTGTGAACCGGGACAAATATTCCTACGAGCAGTACGTC.

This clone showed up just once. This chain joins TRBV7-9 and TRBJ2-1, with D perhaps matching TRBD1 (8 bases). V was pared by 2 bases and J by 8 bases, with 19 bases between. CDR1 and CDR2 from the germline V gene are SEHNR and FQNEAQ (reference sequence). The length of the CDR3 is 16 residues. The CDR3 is CASSLWTGRVGDEQFF. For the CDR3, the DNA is TGTGCCAGCAGCTTATGGACAGGGAGGGTCGGCGATGAGCAGTTCTTC.

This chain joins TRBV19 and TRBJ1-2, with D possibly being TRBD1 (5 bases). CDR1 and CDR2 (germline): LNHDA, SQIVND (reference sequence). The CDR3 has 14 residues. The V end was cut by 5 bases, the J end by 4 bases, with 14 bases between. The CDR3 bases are TGTGCCAGTAGTCAGGCAGGGCTGCTCTATGGCTACACCTTC. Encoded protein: CASSQAGLLYGYTF.

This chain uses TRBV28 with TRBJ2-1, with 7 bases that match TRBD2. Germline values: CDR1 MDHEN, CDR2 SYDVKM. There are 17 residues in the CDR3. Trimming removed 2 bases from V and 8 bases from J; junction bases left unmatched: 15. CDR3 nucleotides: TGTGCCAGCAGTTTAGGCGACACGGGACTAATTGGCGATGAGCAGTTCTTC. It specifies CASSLGDTGLIGDEQFF.

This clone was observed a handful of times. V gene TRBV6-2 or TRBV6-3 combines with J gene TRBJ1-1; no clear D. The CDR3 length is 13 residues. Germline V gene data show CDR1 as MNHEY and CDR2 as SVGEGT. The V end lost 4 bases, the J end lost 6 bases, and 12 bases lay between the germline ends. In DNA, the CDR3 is TGTGCCAGCAGTTTGGAAGAACAGTCTGAAGCTTTCTTT. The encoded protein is CASSLEEQSEAFF.

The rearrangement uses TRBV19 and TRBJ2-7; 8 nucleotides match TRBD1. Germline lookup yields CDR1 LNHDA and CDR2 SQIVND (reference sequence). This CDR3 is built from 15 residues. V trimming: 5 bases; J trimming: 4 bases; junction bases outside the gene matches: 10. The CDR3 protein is CASSLSPQGVYEQYF. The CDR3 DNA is TGTGCCAGTAGTCTCTCCCCACAGGGGGTGTACGAGCAGTACTTC. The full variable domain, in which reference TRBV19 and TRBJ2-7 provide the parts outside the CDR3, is DGGITQSPKYLFRKEGQNVTLSCEQNLNHDAMYWYRQDPGQGLRLIYYSQIVNDFQKGDIAEGYSVSREKKESFPLTVTSAQKNPTAFYLCASSLSPQGVYEQYFGPGTRLTVT.

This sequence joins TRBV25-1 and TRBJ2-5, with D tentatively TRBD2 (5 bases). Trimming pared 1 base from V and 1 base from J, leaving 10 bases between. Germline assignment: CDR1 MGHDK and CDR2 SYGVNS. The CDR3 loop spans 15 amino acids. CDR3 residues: CASSESLARQETQYF. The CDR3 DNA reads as TGTGCCAGCAGTGAATCCCTAGCTCGCCAAGAGACCCAGTACTTC.

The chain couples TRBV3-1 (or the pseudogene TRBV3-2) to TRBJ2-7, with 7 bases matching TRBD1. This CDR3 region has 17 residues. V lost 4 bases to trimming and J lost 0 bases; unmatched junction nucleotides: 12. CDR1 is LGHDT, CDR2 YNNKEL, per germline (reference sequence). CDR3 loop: CASSRPGTVSSSYEQYF. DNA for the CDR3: TGTGCCAGCAGCCGTCCCGGGACAGTTTCGAGCTCCTACGAGCAGTACTTC.

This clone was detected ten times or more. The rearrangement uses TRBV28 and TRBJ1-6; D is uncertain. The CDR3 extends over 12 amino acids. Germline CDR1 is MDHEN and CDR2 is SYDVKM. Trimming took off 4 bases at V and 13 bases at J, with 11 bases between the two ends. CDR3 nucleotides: TGTGCCAGCAGTTCAGAGCCACAGCCCCTCCACTTT. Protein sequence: CASSSEPQPLHF.

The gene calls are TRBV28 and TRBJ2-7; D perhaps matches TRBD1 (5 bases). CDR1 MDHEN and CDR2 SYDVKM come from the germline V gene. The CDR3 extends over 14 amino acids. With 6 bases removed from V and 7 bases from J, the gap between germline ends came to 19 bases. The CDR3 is CASSILSRGREQYF. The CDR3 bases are TGTGCCAGCAGCATACTCTCTAGGGGTCGGGAGCAGTACTTC.

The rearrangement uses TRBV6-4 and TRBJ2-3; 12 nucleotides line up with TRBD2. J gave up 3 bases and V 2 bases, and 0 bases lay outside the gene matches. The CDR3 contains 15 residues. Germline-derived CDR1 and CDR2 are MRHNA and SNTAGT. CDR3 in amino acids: CASSDGTSGTDTQYF. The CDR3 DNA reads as TGTGCCAGCAGTGACGGGACTAGCGGGACAGATACGCAGTATTTT.

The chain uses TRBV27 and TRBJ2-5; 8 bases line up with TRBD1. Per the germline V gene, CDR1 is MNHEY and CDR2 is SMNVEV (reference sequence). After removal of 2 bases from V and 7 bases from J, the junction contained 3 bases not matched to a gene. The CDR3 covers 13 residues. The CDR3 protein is CASSLDGTGTQYF. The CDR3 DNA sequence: TGTGCCAGCAGTTTAGACGGGACAGGGACCCAGTACTTC.

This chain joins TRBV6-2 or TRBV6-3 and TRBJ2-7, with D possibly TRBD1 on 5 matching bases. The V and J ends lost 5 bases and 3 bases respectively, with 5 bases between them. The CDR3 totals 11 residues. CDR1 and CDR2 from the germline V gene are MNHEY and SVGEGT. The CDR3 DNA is TGTGCCAGCAGTACAGGCTACGAGCAGTACTTC. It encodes CASSTGYEQYF.

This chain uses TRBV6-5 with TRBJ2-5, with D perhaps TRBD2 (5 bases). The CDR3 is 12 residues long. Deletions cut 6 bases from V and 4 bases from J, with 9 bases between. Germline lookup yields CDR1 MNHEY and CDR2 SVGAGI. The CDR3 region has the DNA TGTGCCAGCAGAAGTGAGGGAGAGACCCAGTACTTC. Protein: CASRSEGETQYF.

The CDR3, as DNA: TGCAGTGCTAGTAGGGGACAGCTCAATCAGCCCCAGCATTTT. This sequence encodes CSASRGQLNQPQHF. The V and J genes are TRBV20-1 and TRBJ1-5; TRBD1 matches at 7 bases. The CDR3 is made up of 14 amino acids. V lost 3 bases, J lost 3 bases, and 5 bases stayed unmatched. The germline gives CDR1 DFQATT, CDR2 SNEGSKA (reference sequence).

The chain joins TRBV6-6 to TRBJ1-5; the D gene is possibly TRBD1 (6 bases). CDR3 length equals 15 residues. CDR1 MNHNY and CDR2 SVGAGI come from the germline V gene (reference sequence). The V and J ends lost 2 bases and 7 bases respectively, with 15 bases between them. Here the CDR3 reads CASSYDNRVGQPQHF. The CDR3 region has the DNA TGTGCCAGCAGTTACGACAACAGGGTCGGACAGCCCCAGCATTTT.

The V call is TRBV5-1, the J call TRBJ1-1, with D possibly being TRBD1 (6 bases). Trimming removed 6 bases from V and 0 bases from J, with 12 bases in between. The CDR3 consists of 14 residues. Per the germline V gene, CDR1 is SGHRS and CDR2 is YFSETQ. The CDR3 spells CASTEQGLNTEAFF. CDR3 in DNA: TGCGCCAGCACTGAACAGGGCCTGAACACTGAAGCTTTCTTT.

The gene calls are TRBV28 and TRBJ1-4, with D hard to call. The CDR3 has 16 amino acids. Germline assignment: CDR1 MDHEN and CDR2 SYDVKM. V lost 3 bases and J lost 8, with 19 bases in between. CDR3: CASSFSIQLLGEKLFF. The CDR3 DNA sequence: TGTGCCAGCAGTTTTTCTATACAGCTTCTTGGAGAAAAACTGTTTTTT.